One and the same sample provided the 14 T cell receptor beta chains below, sequenced in a study of T cell responses to AZD1222 COVID-19 vaccine. Libraries were prepared by immunoSEQ multiplex PCR; TCRdb keeps only in-frame clonotypes and omits some of them. Of about 130,000 clones in the sample, around 84% were seen once. Source: peripheral blood, taken on day 0 of AZD1222 vaccination. These receptors all stem from an adult in good health.

This rearrangement joins TRBV19 to TRBJ1-4; 11 nucleotides line up with TRBD1. Trimming removed 6 bases from V and 4 bases from J; junction bases left unmatched: 4. Germline loops: CDR1 LNHDA, CDR2 SQIVND (reference sequence). The CDR3 covers 15 residues. CDR3 coding DNA: TGTGCCAGTAGCGGACAGGGGGCCGGTAATGAAAAACTGTTTTTT. It specifies CASSGQGAGNEKLFF.

The rearrangement links TRBV28 to TRBJ1-1, with a possible D match to TRBD1 (5 bases). This CDR3 has 12 residues. Germline values: CDR1 MDHEN, CDR2 SYDVKM. V shed 6 bases and J shed 3 bases, with 8 bases lying between them. The DNA of the CDR3 is TGTGCCAGCAGCCGGGGGTACACTGAAGCTTTCTTT. This gives the protein CASSRGYTEAFF.

This clone occurred once. The chain recombines TRBV19 with TRBJ1-3, with 8 positions matching TRBD1. CDR3 length: 19 residues. V shed 2 bases and J 0 bases; nucleotides not matched to a gene: 12. Looked up from germline, CDR1 is LNHDA and CDR2 is SQIVND (reference sequence). CDR3 sequence reads: CASSIPRMRQGSSGNTIYF. CDR3 coding DNA: TGTGCCAGTAGTATACCGCGTATGAGACAGGGGAGCTCTGGAAACACCATATATTTT. Based on the CDR3 plus reference TRBV19 and TRBJ1-3, the full variable domain is DGGITQSPKYLFRKEGQNVTLSCEQNLNHDAMYWYRQDPGQGLRLIYYSQIVNDFQKGDIAEGYSVSREKKESFPLTVTSAQKNPTAFYLCASSIPRMRQGSSGNTIYFGEGSWLTVV.

The gene calls are TRBV27 and TRBJ1-1; D is possibly TRBD1 (6 bases). Trimming pared 3 bases from V and 0 bases from J, leaving 8 bases between. CDR1 and CDR2 (germline): MNHEY, SMNVEV (reference sequence). This CDR3 is built from 14 residues. This CDR3 reads CASSLAGVNTEAFF. The CDR3 DNA reads TGTGCCAGCAGTTTGGCAGGGGTGAACACTGAAGCTTTCTTT.

The V gene is TRBV19, the J gene TRBJ1-2; D not resolved. The CDR3 extends over 16 amino acids. The ends were cut back, 3 bases at V and 4 bases at J, with 18 bases in the middle. Germline V gene lookup returns CDR1 LNHDA and CDR2 SQIVND (reference sequence). The CDR3, as DNA: TGTGCCAGTAGTATCGGCCCGGGTGGGGTGACCTATGGCTACACCTTC. This encodes CASSIGPGGVTYGYTF.

The V gene is TRBV5-1, the J gene TRBJ1-1, with 7 nucleotides matching TRBD1. The CDR3 is made up of 14 amino acids. Germline V gives CDR1 SGHRS, CDR2 YFSETQ. J lost 0 bases, V lost 4 bases, and 3 bases had no gene match. CDR3 DNA: TGCGCCAGCAGCCCGACAGGGATGAACACTGAAGCTTTCTTT. It yields the protein CASSPTGMNTEAFF.

This clone occurred a few times. As DNA, the CDR3 is TGTGCCAGCAGTTACTCGTCCACAGCGAACACTGAAGCTTTCTTT. It codes for CASSYSSTANTEAFF. V gene TRBV6-5 combines with J gene TRBJ1-1; D ambiguous. The ends were cut back, 0 bases at V and 1 base at J, with 9 bases in the middle. There are 15 residues in the CDR3. The germline V gene has CDR1 MNHEY and CDR2 SVGAGI.

The sample holds one count of this clone. This chain connects TRBV6-5 to TRBJ1-2; no reliable D call. CDR1 MNHEY and CDR2 SVGAGI come from the germline V gene. The CDR3 sequence is 15 residues long. V lost 0 bases and J 2 bases, leaving 10 bases between the germline ends. The CDR3 DNA reads TGTGCCAGCAGTTACTCTTACGGGGAAAACTATGGCTACACCTTC. Translated: CASSYSYGENYGYTF.

The genes are TRBV5-4 and TRBJ1-2; 9 bases match TRBD1. J was trimmed by 5 bases and V by 5 bases; bases with no gene match: 13. In germline, CDR1 is SGHNT, CDR2 YYREEE (reference sequence). This CDR3 is built from 16 residues. The DNA of the CDR3 is TGTGCCAGCAGGGATACCGGGACAGGGAGGATATATGGCTACACCTTC. Amino acid sequence: CASRDTGTGRIYGYTF.

The V call is TRBV19, the J call TRBJ1-1; D gene unclear. The V end was cut by 4 bases, the J end by 7 bases, with 13 bases between. Looked up from germline, CDR1 is LNHDA and CDR2 is SQIVND (reference sequence). There are 13 residues in the CDR3. Here the CDR3 reads CASSNRLALEAFF. CDR3 nucleotide sequence: TGTGCCAGTAGTAACCGGCTGGCCCTTGAAGCTTTCTTT.

This chain connects TRBV5-1 to TRBJ2-3; 7 bases agree with TRBD2. Trimming cost V 0 bases and J 0 bases; bases outside gene matches: 7. Germline CDR1 is SGHRS and CDR2 is YFSETQ. The CDR3 runs 17 residues. For the CDR3, the DNA is TGCGCCAGCAGCTTGGCCGTCTCTAGCGGAAGCACAGATACGCAGTATTTT. Translating gives CASSLAVSSGSTDTQYF. The full variable domain, in which reference TRBV5-1 and TRBJ2-3 provide the parts outside the CDR3, is KAGVTQTPRYLIKTRGQQVTLSCSPISGHRSVSWYQQTPGQGLQFLFEYFSETQRNKGNFPGRFSGRQFSNSRSEMNVSTLELGDSALYLCASSLAVSSGSTDTQYFGPGTRLTVL.

This clone has only a few counts. The V gene is TRBV19, the J gene TRBJ1-2; D unclear. Trimming shortened V by 9 bases and J by 4 bases, and 15 bases separated the two germline ends. CDR1 is LNHDA, CDR2 SQIVND, per germline (reference sequence). This CDR3 contains 13 residues. CDR3 sequence reads: CASSPEWGYGYTF. CDR3 DNA: TGTGCCAGCTCCCCGGAGTGGGGCTATGGCTACACCTTC.

Points on this clone: The sample carries other DNA sequences with the same CDR3. J is TRBJ1-5 and V is TRBV28; TRBD1 matches 10 bases. After removal of 6 bases from V and 2 bases from J, the junction contained 4 bases not matched to a gene. This CDR3 has 15 residues. Germline lookup yields CDR1 MDHEN and CDR2 SYDVKM. The CDR3 reads CASRPTGGGNQPQHF. The CDR3 DNA follows: TGTGCCAGCAGGCCGACAGGGGGCGGCAATCAGCCCCAGCATTTT. Full variable domain (missing parts from reference TRBV28 and TRBJ1-5): DVKVTQSSRYLVKRTGEKVFLECVQDMDHENMFWYRQDPGLGLRLIYFSYDVKMKEKGDIPEGYSVSREKKERFSLILESASTNQTSMYLCASRPTGGGNQPQHFGDGTRLSIL.

The chain is built from TRBV2 and TRBJ2-2, with D possibly matching TRBD2 (5 bases). The V end was cut by 7 bases, the J end by 3 bases, with 6 bases between. CDR1 is SNHLY, CDR2 FYNNEI, per germline. This CDR3 contains 12 residues. DNA of the CDR3: TGTGCCAGCAACGGGGACACCGGGGAGCTGTTTTTT. It translates to CASNGDTGELFF.